This T cell receptor beta chain was documented in a study of shared clonotypes between healthy human individuals. The assay was immunoSEQ multiplex PCR, and TCRdb's table has in-frame clones only and misses some. This table holds 2 million to 3 million clones, over 85% found once. Sequencing was done on a sample of naive CD4+ T cells from PBMCs. Described subset: CD45RA+ positively selected. The receptor's source is a young man in good health. Some clones in this sample may be carry-over from other donors' samples.

This CDR3 is CASSGGTGGSSPLHF. CDR3 bases: TGTGCCAGCAGCGGCGGGACAGGGGGCAGTTCACCCCTCCACTTT. V gene TRBV5-4 combines with J gene TRBJ1-6; the match to TRBD1 covers 12 bases. Trimming removed 4 bases from V and 9 bases from J; junction bases left unmatched: 5. This CDR3 is 15 amino acids long. Germline lookup yields CDR1 SGHNT and CDR2 YYREEE (reference sequence).